Shown below are 24 T cell receptor beta chains from a single sample sequenced in a study of cytomegalovirus exposure and HLA in healthy donors. The PCR contained 60 Vbeta and 13 Jbeta primers. The method was immunoSEQ multiplex PCR; TCRdb's version includes in-frame clones alone and lacks a portion of them. The repertoire holds nearly 110,000 clones, with 60% to 75% as singletons. The material sequenced was PBMCs. These receptors were taken from a man under 40 in good health and CMV-seronegative.

This chain uses TRBV10-3 with TRBJ1-2, with D maybe TRBD1 (6 bases). Trimming stripped 6 bases from V and 3 bases from J, with 8 bases between. The CDR3 totals 12 residues. Germline-derived CDR1 and CDR2 are ENHRY and SYGVKD. The CDR3 here is CAIRGGDYGYTF. The CDR3 DNA reads TGTGCCATCAGAGGGGGGGACTATGGCTACACCTTC.

The chain combines TRBV11-3 with TRBJ2-2; D is ambiguous. The CDR3 runs to 14 residues. Deletions cut 5 bases from V and 1 base from J, with 8 bases between. CDR1 SGHNT and CDR2 YENEEA come from the germline V gene. CDR3: CASSPSRNTGELFF. CDR3 bases: TGTGCCAGCAGCCCTTCTCGGAACACCGGGGAGCTGTTTTTT. The full variable domain, completed using reference TRBV11-3 and TRBJ2-2, is EAGVVQSPRYKIIEKKQPVAFWCNPISGHNTLYWYLQNLGQGPELLIRYENEEAVDDSQLPKDRFSAERLKGVDSTLKIQPAELGDSAVYLCASSPSRNTGELFFGEGSRLTVL.

The chain combines TRBV7-2 with TRBJ1-1; tentatively, D is TRBD1 (6 bases). Germline V gene lookup returns CDR1 SGHTA and CDR2 FQGNSA. The germline V and J ends were trimmed by 4 bases and 3 bases, with 12 bases remaining between them. The CDR3 consists of 14 residues. The CDR3 nucleotides read TGTGCCAGCAGCTATCTAACAGGGTACACTGAAGCTTTCTTT. Protein sequence: CASSYLTGYTEAFF.

This clone has only a few counts. The gene calls are TRBV30 and TRBJ1-1, with TRBD1 matching over 7 bases. There are 14 residues in the CDR3. After removal of 6 bases from V and 1 base from J, the junction contained 8 bases not matched to a gene. CDR1 and CDR2 from the germline V gene are GTSNPN and SVGIG (reference sequence). The CDR3 DNA follows: TGTGCCTGCACACGCGACAGGGCGAACACTGAAGCTTTCTTT. Translating it yields CACTRDRANTEAFF.

A single count supports this clone. V gene TRBV27 combines with J gene TRBJ2-2; 11 bases match TRBD1. This CDR3 is built from 16 residues. Looked up from germline, CDR1 is MNHEY and CDR2 is SMNVEV (reference sequence). Trimming took 6 bases from V and 6 from J; bases not matched to a gene: 9. The CDR3 DNA sequence: TGTGCCAGCAGGGACCGGGACAGGGGGTTGGCCGGGGAGCTGTTTTTT. Translated: CASRDRDRGLAGELFF.

The V call is TRBV4-2, the J call TRBJ2-7, with TRBD1 matching 9 bases. This CDR3 has 15 amino acids. Germline V gene sequence: CDR1 LGHNA, CDR2 YNFKEQ. V dropped 2 bases and J dropped 6; count of bases not matched to a gene: 8. CDR3 sequence reads: CASSQTGTGSSEQYF. CDR3 sequence (DNA): TGTGCCAGCAGCCAAACCGGGACAGGGTCGAGCGAGCAGTACTTC.

The chain has TRBV27 and TRBJ2-7, with TRBD1 identical over 7 bases. The CDR3 spans 15 residues. Germline trimming cut 5 bases from V and 2 bases from J; bases unmatched to any gene: 9. The germline CDR1 and CDR2 sequences are MNHEY and SMNVEV (reference sequence). CDR3 nucleotide sequence: TGTGCCAGCAGTCTCACAGGGGAAGTTGCCTACGAGCAGTACTTC. It specifies CASSLTGEVAYEQYF.

The chain carries TRBV27 and TRBJ2-2, with TRBD2 matching over 10 bases. The CDR3 has 16 residues. CDR1 is MNHEY, CDR2 SMNVEV, per germline (reference sequence). The V gene end was trimmed by 2 bases and the J gene end by 5 bases; junction bases not matched to a gene: 5. CDR3 sequence: CASSLILAGWTGELFF. CDR3 in DNA: TGTGCCAGCAGTTTAATACTAGCGGGGTGGACCGGGGAGCTGTTTTTT.

This chain connects TRBV9 to TRBJ1-6, with D perhaps matching TRBD1 (5 bases). CDR3 length: 13 amino acids. CDR1 and CDR2 from the germline V gene are SGDLS and YYNGEE. V shed 7 bases and J shed 10 bases, with 15 bases lying between them. The CDR3 coding sequence is TGTGCCAGCGGGTGGGGCGACGAATCACCCCTCCACTTT. Translation: CASGWGDESPLHF.

The genes are TRBV5-1 and TRBJ2-1; D is perhaps TRBD2 (6 bases). Trimming took 3 bases from V and 6 from J, leaving 16 bases between them. CDR3 size: 15 residues. Germline V lookup: CDR1 SGHRS, CDR2 YFSETQ. The CDR3 nucleotides are TGCGCCAGCAGCTCCAATGCGGCGGGAAGCAATGAGCAGTTCTTC. Translating gives CASSSNAAGSNEQFF.

This clone has just a few counts. The V and J genes are TRBV29-1 and TRBJ2-1, with TRBD2 as a possible D gene (5 bases). CDR3 length equals 12 residues. Trimming removed 7 bases at V and 5 bases at J, with 12 bases between. Germline V lookup: CDR1 SQVTM, CDR2 ANQGSEA. CDR3 in amino acids: CSDSRGNNEQFF. CDR3 bases: TGCAGCGACTCCCGGGGTAACAATGAGCAGTTCTTC.

This chain joins TRBV19 and TRBJ1-6, with D possibly matching TRBD1 (5 bases). V shed 2 bases and J shed 5 bases, with 13 bases lying between them. Germline CDR1 is LNHDA and CDR2 is SQIVND (reference sequence). CDR3 length: 16 residues. CDR3 residues: CASSITPQGNNSPLHF. DNA for the CDR3: TGTGCCAGTAGTATAACTCCCCAGGGTAATAATTCACCCCTCCACTTT.

The gene calls are TRBV7-4 and TRBJ2-7, with D possibly TRBD2 on 6 matching bases. The CDR3 has 13 amino acids. With 7 bases removed from V and 2 bases from J, the gap between germline ends came to 12 bases. Germline V lookup: CDR1 SGHVT, CDR2 SQSDAQ. CDR3 in amino acids: CASTSGVTYEQYF. The CDR3 DNA reads TGTGCCAGCACCTCGGGAGTTACCTACGAGCAGTACTTC.

The V and J genes are TRBV7-3 and TRBJ2-1, with TRBD1 identical over 10 bases. With 4 bases clipped from V and 0 bases from J, the junction kept 12 bases outside the gene matches. The CDR3 is 19 residues long. CDR1 is SGHTA and CDR2 is FQGTGA in the germline V gene. The CDR3 DNA is TGTGCCAGCAGCTCCACCGGGACAGGGGACCCGAGCTCCTACAATGAGCAGTTCTTC. Its translation: CASSSTGTGDPSSYNEQFF.

This rearrangement joins TRBV2 to TRBJ2-1; TRBD2 matches at 10 bases. V trimming: 6 bases; J trimming: 6 bases; junction bases outside the gene matches: 5. The CDR3 has 14 residues. Germline CDR1 SNHLY, CDR2 FYNNEI. The CDR3 is CASRLAGPTNEQFF. For the CDR3, the DNA is TGTGCCAGCAGACTAGCGGGACCCACCAATGAGCAGTTCTTC.

This clone came up a few times. This chain connects TRBV7-9 to TRBJ1-6; perhaps TRBD1 as D (5 bases). Germline V gene sequence: CDR1 SEHNR, CDR2 FQNEAQ (reference sequence). V lost 5 bases, J lost 5 bases, and 22 bases lay in between. The length of the CDR3 is 18 residues. The CDR3 protein is CASSQPPTGHKNNSPLHF. CDR3 coding DNA: TGTGCCAGCAGCCAACCTCCTACAGGACACAAAAATAATTCACCCCTCCACTTT.

V is TRBV9 and J is TRBJ2-6, with D uncertain. The CDR3 is made up of 15 amino acids. Germline V gives CDR1 SGDLS, CDR2 YYNGEE. V lost 4 bases and J lost 0, with 8 bases in between. CDR3 DNA sequence: TGTGCCAGCAGCCCCCGAGACTCTGGGGCCAACGTCCTGACTTTC. Protein sequence: CASSPRDSGANVLTF.

A single count supports this clone. The chain is built from TRBV19 and TRBJ1-5; D is undetermined. The CDR3 extends over 15 amino acids. Trimming cost V 6 bases and J 6 bases, with 18 bases left between them. Germline-derived CDR1 and CDR2 are LNHDA and SQIVND (reference sequence). The chain's CDR3 is CASSPGNKGSQPQHF. CDR3 coding DNA: TGTGCCAGTAGCCCCGGGAACAAGGGCTCTCAGCCCCAGCATTTT.

The chain joins TRBV10-3 to TRBJ2-5; 9 nucleotides agree with TRBD1. The V segment lost 4 bases and the J segment 1 base; nucleotides outside the gene matches: 4. Germline CDR1 is ENHRY and CDR2 is SYGVKD. CDR3 length equals 15 residues. This CDR3 is CAISGLQGAQETQYF. CDR3 nucleotide sequence: TGTGCCATCAGTGGGTTACAGGGGGCCCAAGAGACCCAGTACTTC.

The sample holds a few counts of this clone. The rearrangement links TRBV5-6 to TRBJ2-5; 7 bases agree with TRBD1. Germline values: CDR1 SGHDT, CDR2 YYEEEE. Trimming removed 4 bases from V and 3 bases from J; junction bases left unmatched: 3. This CDR3 contains 13 residues. As DNA, the CDR3 is TGTGCCAGCAGCGATGGGACAGAAGAGACCCAGTACTTC. Encoded protein: CASSDGTEETQYF.

The chain uses TRBV2 and TRBJ1-5, with D tentatively TRBD1 (6 bases). The germline V gene has CDR1 SNHLY and CDR2 FYNNEI. V lost 4 bases to trimming and J lost 2 bases, with 9 bases between them. This CDR3 has 14 residues. The CDR3 protein is CASSVQGGNQPQHF. CDR3 nucleotide sequence: TGTGCCAGCAGTGTACAGGGTGGCAATCAGCCCCAGCATTTT.

As DNA, the CDR3 is TGTGCCATCAGTGTCGTTCGGAATGAGCAGTTCTTC. It encodes CAISVVRNEQFF. This chain joins TRBV10-3 and TRBJ2-1; D remains ambiguous. V dropped 4 bases and J dropped 7 bases, with 8 bases sitting between them. Germline V gene data show CDR1 as ENHRY and CDR2 as SYGVKD. The length of the CDR3 is 12 residues.

The chain couples TRBV9 to TRBJ1-5, with TRBD1 matching 9 bases. The CDR3 has 15 amino acids. The V gene's germline CDR1 is SGDLS and CDR2 YYNGEE. Trimming took 4 bases from V and 4 from J; bases not matched to a gene: 6. The CDR3 sequence: CASSPGQGGNQPQHF. DNA for the CDR3: TGTGCCAGCAGCCCGGGACAGGGAGGGAATCAGCCCCAGCATTTT. Full variable domain (remainder filled in from reference TRBV9 and TRBJ1-5): DSGVTQTPKHLITATGQRVTLRCSPRSGDLSVYWYQQSLDQGLQFLIQYYNGEERAKGNILERFSAQQFPDLHSELNLSSLELGDSALYFCASSPGQGGNQPQHFGDGTRLSIL.

The V and J genes are TRBV29-1 and TRBJ2-1, with 10 bases identical to TRBD2. In germline, CDR1 is SQVTM, CDR2 ANQGSEA. J lost 3 bases, V lost 4 bases, and 6 bases had no gene match. The CDR3 spans 15 residues. The CDR3 sequence: CSVGTSGALYNEQFF. In nucleotides, the CDR3 is TGCAGCGTTGGGACTAGCGGAGCACTCTACAATGAGCAGTTCTTC.